Shown below are 17 T cell receptor beta chains from a single sample sequenced in a study of vaccination and CD4 T cells after COVID-19 (dated by TCRdb to between 2021 and 2024). Interpreted using the paper, the treatment or condition label stands for: roughly 10-day PBMC culture with coronavirus spike peptide pools or control peptides (ViraFEST assay). Preparation of the library involved PCR. Sequenced on an Illumina iSeq 100. TCR sequencing of DNA from cultured CD4+ T cells used the Oncomine TCR Beta short-read assay at the Johns Hopkins FTIC core. The public sequencing data were trimmed at Q25 with fastp and processed into clonotypes with MiXCR by TCRdb, which kept only in-frame beta chains. Here each entry gathers all rows of one CDR3 protein and keeps the most common genes and DNA. The sample yields approximately 13,000 distinct CDR3 sequences; around 49% were counted once. About 10% of the sample is held by the ten biggest clonotypes.

What these receptors recognize is not known. The input for sequencing was CD4+ T cells from blood, cultured in vitro, taken before SARS-CoV-2 vaccination. All receptors derive from a human donor who had recovered from COVID-19.

DNA of the CDR3: TGTGCCATCAGTGAGACCTTAGCGGGGACCTACGAGCAGTACTTC. Translation: CAISETLAGTYEQYF. V is TRBV10-3 and J is TRBJ2-7, with 8 bases lining up with TRBD2. The CDR3 length is 15 residues. V was clipped by 2 bases and J by 2 bases; unmatched bases: 5. The germline V gene has CDR1 ENHRY and CDR2 SYGVKD.

This sequence joins TRBV20-1 and TRBJ1-4; no clear D gene. This CDR3 comprises 13 residues. Trimming removed 3 bases from V and 7 bases from J, with 12 bases in between. Germline V gene sequence: CDR1 DFQATT, CDR2 SNEGSKA (reference sequence). In DNA, the CDR3 is TGCAGTGCTAGGTCCGGGTTTGGTGAAAAACTGTTTTTT. This sequence encodes CSARSGFGEKLFF.

V is TRBV4-3 and J is TRBJ2-2; no clear D gene. Germline V lookup: CDR1 LGHNA, CDR2 YSLEER. This CDR3 comprises 13 residues. The V end was cut by 0 bases, the J end by 6 bases, with 5 bases between. CDR3 sequence: CASSQDRAGELFF. CDR3 bases: TGCGCCAGCAGCCAAGATCGTGCCGGGGAGCTGTTTTTT.

The chain recombines TRBV5-1 with TRBJ2-1; 9 bases are shared with TRBD1. CDR1 and CDR2 (germline): SGHRS, YFSETQ. Trimming at V came to 5 bases and at J to 3 bases, leaving 15 bases not matched to a gene. This CDR3 spans 18 amino acids. The CDR3 DNA reads TGCGCCAGCAGATCTAGGGACAGGGAACCCCTATACTACAATGAGCAGTTCTTC. Translated: CASRSRDREPLYYNEQFF.

The V call is TRBV7-8, the J call TRBJ1-2; 7 nucleotides align to TRBD1. This CDR3 has 16 amino acids. The V and J ends lost 0 bases and 7 bases, in that order; junction bases with no gene match: 11. Germline values: CDR1 SGHVS, CDR2 FQNEAQ. This CDR3 reads CASSLAHPGQRGGYTF. The CDR3 DNA is TGTGCCAGCAGCTTAGCGCATCCGGGACAGAGGGGTGGCTACACCTTC.

This clonotype showed up just once. The rearrangement links TRBV19 to TRBJ2-1, with 7 bases lining up with TRBD2. V dropped 7 bases and J dropped 7; count of bases not matched to a gene: 16. CDR3 size: 16 residues. Germline lookup yields CDR1 LNHDA and CDR2 SQIVND (reference sequence). CDR3 nucleotide sequence: TGTGCCAGTACCACCGCAGCGGGGACTGCACCTAATGAGCAGTTCTTC. Residues: CASTTAAGTAPNEQFF.

J is TRBJ1-6 and V is TRBV27; D may be TRBD1 (6 bases). Germline CDR1 is MNHEY and CDR2 is SMNVEV (reference sequence). V dropped 3 bases and J dropped 11 bases, with 14 bases sitting between them. This CDR3 comprises 14 residues. DNA for the CDR3: TGTGCCAGCAGTTTCGCCAGGGGAAACACACCCCTCCACTTT. Its protein is CASSFARGNTPLHF.

This clonotype was detected a few times. The V call is TRBV7-3, the J call TRBJ1-1, with TRBD1 as a possible D gene (6 bases). In germline, CDR1 is SGHTA, CDR2 FQGTGA. Deletions cut 1 base from V and 0 bases from J, with 15 bases between. The CDR3 length is 17 residues. The DNA of the CDR3 is TGTGCCAGCAGCTTAAGTCCCAGGGGAACTATGAACACTGAAGCTTTCTTT. It specifies CASSLSPRGTMNTEAFF.

CDR3 DNA: TGTGCCAGCAGCTATAGGCGGCGAGGCGGGGGCCGGGTTGGTGAGCAGTTCTTC. Residues: CASSYRRRGGGRVGEQFF. The chain uses TRBV5-8 and TRBJ2-1; perhaps TRBD2 as D (7 bases). The germline V gene encodes CDR1 SGHTS and CDR2 YDEGEE. Trimming pared 3 bases from V and 9 bases from J, leaving 28 bases between. This CDR3 has 18 residues.

This clonotype was observed a handful of times. V and J are TRBV27 and TRBJ1-6, with D tentatively TRBD1 (6 bases). Germline lookup yields CDR1 MNHEY and CDR2 SMNVEV (reference sequence). The CDR3 runs 16 residues. V shed 6 bases and J shed 0 bases, with 12 bases lying between them. The CDR3 DNA sequence: TGTGCCAGCAGCCCGCCACAGGGCTCCTATAATTCACCCCTCCACTTT. It encodes CASSPPQGSYNSPLHF.

This clonotype occurred once. The J gene is TRBJ1-5, the V gene TRBV7-8; D not certain. V was trimmed by 5 bases and J by 1 base, leaving 9 bases between them. The CDR3 is made up of 14 amino acids. The germline V gene encodes CDR1 SGHVS and CDR2 FQNEAQ. For the CDR3, the DNA is TGTGCCAGCAGCCTTAGGCAGAGCAATCAGCCCCAGCATTTT. Amino acids: CASSLRQSNQPQHF.

The CDR3 coding sequence is TGTGCCAGCAGTTACGGGGCGACAGTCTCCCGGGTAGAGACCCAGTACTTC. Amino acids: CASSYGATVSRVETQYF. This chain links TRBV6-2 or TRBV6-3 with TRBJ2-5; a possible D gene is TRBD1 (5 bases). The V gene lost 2 bases and the J gene lost 4 bases, with 20 bases spanning the gap. The CDR3 extends over 17 amino acids. CDR1 and CDR2 from the germline V gene are MNHEY and SVGEGT.

V gene TRBV7-2 combines with J gene TRBJ2-7; 7 bases are a match to TRBD2. The J segment lost 2 bases and the V segment lost 3 bases, leaving 7 bases of the junction unmatched. Germline CDR1 reads SGHTA; CDR2 reads FQGNSA. This CDR3 has 15 residues. The CDR3 coding sequence is TGTGCCAGCAGCTTTAGTAACGCGGGAGCCTACGAGCAGTACTTC. Protein product: CASSFSNAGAYEQYF.

The chain joins TRBV30 to TRBJ1-2; possibly TRBD1 for D (5 bases). The germline V gene has CDR1 GTSNPN and CDR2 SVGIG (reference sequence). V lost 2 bases to trimming and J lost 8 bases, with 9 bases between them. The CDR3 spans 11 residues. The DNA of the CDR3 is TGTGCCTGGAGTCCGGGGGAAGGCTACACCTTC. Translating gives CAWSPGEGYTF.

This sequence joins TRBV7-2 and TRBJ2-7, with D perhaps TRBD2 (5 bases). Trimming pared 4 bases from V and 3 bases from J, leaving 13 bases between. The CDR3 totals 14 residues. Germline-derived CDR1 and CDR2 are SGHTA and FQGNSA. CDR3 residues: CASSSGAENYEQYF. The DNA for the CDR3 is TGTGCCAGCAGCTCCGGAGCGGAGAACTACGAGCAGTACTTC.

V and J are TRBV20-1 and TRBJ2-5; 7 bases map to TRBD1. J gave up 1 base and V 5 bases, and 10 bases lay outside the gene matches. The length of the CDR3 is 15 residues. Germline loops: CDR1 DFQATT, CDR2 SNEGSKA (reference sequence). CDR3 coding DNA: TGCAGTGCTGATGACGGGACAGCAGGCCAAGAGACCCAGTACTTC. This sequence encodes CSADDGTAGQETQYF.

V gene TRBV7-9 combines with J gene TRBJ2-5; TRBD1 or TRBD2 may be the D gene (5 bases each). The CDR3 extends over 13 amino acids. CDR1 SEHNR and CDR2 FQNEAQ come from the germline V gene (reference sequence). Trimming removed 3 bases at V and 5 bases at J, with 10 bases between. This CDR3 is CASSFGGRETQYF. CDR3 nucleotide sequence: TGTGCCAGCAGCTTTGGGGGTAGGGAGACCCAGTACTTC.